One sample yielded the 32 T cell receptor beta chains listed below, sequenced in a study of human T cells and chemical hapten exposure. One entry per CDR3 protein, called by TCRdb with MiXCR from the RACE reads. The data contain around 77,000 distinct CDR3 sequences, 9.8% of them seen just once; the ten biggest clones take up about 3.1%. Sample time point: patch test 1, 2 weeks after DPC sensitization. Treatment: therapeutic diphenylcyclopropenone sensitization with weekly scalp DPC. The input for sequencing was whole blood, taken in connection with sensitization to the hapten diphenylcyclopropenone (DPC). Every receptor here comes from a woman between 40 and 55 years old with alopecia areata. Some clones in this sample may be carry-over from other donors' samples.

V is TRBV6-5 and J is TRBJ1-3; possibly TRBD1 for D (5 bases). The CDR3 covers 15 residues. Trimming took off 6 bases at V and 2 bases at J, with 14 bases between the two ends. Germline V gives CDR1 MNHEY, CDR2 SVGAGI. CDR3 nucleotide sequence: TGTGCCAGCAGCGGGGGAAGAGGGACTGGAAACACCATATATTTT. It is translated as CASSGGRGTGNTIYF.

The chain couples TRBV7-9 to TRBJ2-1, with 7 positions matching TRBD2. V shed 2 bases and J 4 bases; nucleotides not matched to a gene: 5. The CDR3 spans 15 residues. CDR1 is SEHNR, CDR2 FQNEAQ, per germline (reference sequence). The CDR3 protein is CASSLTGEGYNEQFF. As DNA, the CDR3 is TGTGCCAGCAGCTTAACGGGGGAGGGTTACAATGAGCAGTTCTTC.

This clonotype was picked up many times. The CDR3 DNA sequence: TGTGCCAGCTCACCGGGGCCCAACTATGGCTACACCTTC. This gives the protein CASSPGPNYGYTF. The rearrangement uses TRBV18 and TRBJ1-2; D is perhaps TRBD1 (5 bases). V dropped 3 bases and J dropped 2 bases, with 7 bases sitting between them. This CDR3 has 13 amino acids. Germline CDR1 reads KGHSH; CDR2 reads LQKENI.

This clonotype was detected many times. V is TRBV20-1 and J is TRBJ1-2, with D perhaps TRBD1 (6 bases). This CDR3 is 12 amino acids long. V lost 0 bases and J lost 5, with 7 bases in between. CDR1 DFQATT and CDR2 SNEGSKA come from the germline V gene (reference sequence). CDR3 nucleotides: TGCAGTGCTAGAGAAGGGACATATGGCTACACCTTC. Translating it yields CSAREGTYGYTF.

This clonotype was recorded at least ten times. CDR3 sequence reads: CATSASGAPLNEQFF. In DNA form, the CDR3 reads TGTGCCACCAGCGCTTCAGGGGCCCCTCTTAATGAGCAGTTCTTC. V is TRBV15 and J is TRBJ2-1; tentative D call: TRBD1 (6 bases). The CDR3 covers 15 residues. The germline V and J ends were trimmed by 5 bases and 7 bases, with 18 bases remaining between them. Germline assignment: CDR1 LNHNV and CDR2 YYDKDF (reference sequence).

The chain is built from TRBV5-1 and TRBJ2-7, with D hard to call. CDR1 SGHRS and CDR2 YFSETQ come from the germline V gene. This CDR3 is built from 14 residues. Trimming removed 0 bases from V and 2 bases from J, with 9 bases in between. The CDR3 reads CASSLGTSPYEQYF. The CDR3 bases are TGCGCCAGCAGCTTGGGTACCAGCCCCTACGAGCAGTACTTC.

This clonotype was observed at least ten times. The CDR3 DNA is TGCAGTGCTAGACAGGAAAAACTGTTTTTT. Its translation is CSARQEKLFF. The chain uses TRBV20-1 and TRBJ1-4; D is undetermined. Germline CDR1 reads DFQATT; CDR2 reads SNEGSKA (reference sequence). V dropped 2 bases and J dropped 8 bases, with 3 bases sitting between them. This CDR3 region has 10 residues.

In its sample, this clonotype was seen many times. The CDR3 DNA is TGTGCCAGCAGTTTTGCCAGGACCAGCTACACCTTC. It is translated as CASSFARTSYTF. The chain uses TRBV12-3 or TRBV12-4 and TRBJ1-2; D unresolved. Trimming left V 3 bases short and J 9 bases short, with 11 bases between. This CDR3 contains 12 residues.

This chain links TRBV6-5 with TRBJ1-1, with 9 nucleotides matching TRBD1. The CDR3 is made up of 13 amino acids. Germline CDR1 is MNHEY and CDR2 is SVGAGI. After removal of 4 bases from V and 9 bases from J, the junction contained 6 bases not matched to a gene. Here the CDR3 reads CASSWDRERKAFF. CDR3 sequence (DNA): TGTGCCAGCAGTTGGGACAGGGAAAGGAAAGCTTTCTTT.

The table lists this clonotype with many counts. The V gene is TRBV27, the J gene TRBJ1-2, with D possibly TRBD1 on 6 matching bases. The length of the CDR3 is 16 residues. V was cut by 2 bases and J by 7 bases, with 20 bases left in between. Germline V lookup: CDR1 MNHEY, CDR2 SMNVEV (reference sequence). The CDR3, as DNA: TGTGCCAGCAGTTTAATCGCTTTCGGGGGCGGCAGTGGCTACACCTTC. It translates to CASSLIAFGGGSGYTF.

There are many counts of this clonotype. The rearrangement links TRBV20-1 to TRBJ1-1, with D hard to call. The CDR3 spans 15 residues. V lost 1 base to trimming and J lost 0 bases, with 12 bases between them. Germline V gene lookup returns CDR1 DFQATT and CDR2 SNEGSKA (reference sequence). CDR3 protein: CSARGGDTLNTEAFF. In nucleotides, the CDR3 is TGCAGTGCTAGAGGTGGCGACACATTGAACACTGAAGCTTTCTTT.

This clonotype has a handful of counts. The chain is built from TRBV7-8 and TRBJ2-2; weak D call: TRBD2 (6 bases). Trimming took 6 bases from V and 6 from J, leaving 17 bases between them. CDR1 is SGHVS, CDR2 FQNEAQ, per germline. The CDR3 length is 15 residues. CDR3 amino acids: CASRAGLSGAGELFF. In DNA, the CDR3 is TGTGCCAGCAGGGCGGGACTCTCGGGTGCCGGGGAGCTGTTTTTT. The full variable domain, in which reference TRBV7-8 and TRBJ2-2 provide the parts outside the CDR3, is GAGVSQSPRYKVAKRGQDVALRCDPISGHVSLFWYQQALGQGPEFLTYFQNEAQLDKSGLPSDRFFAERPEGSVSTLKIQRTQQEDSAVYLCASRAGLSGAGELFFGEGSRLTVL.

A word on this clonotype: This clone may be a read error of a much larger clone one base away. The chain joins TRBV28 to TRBJ2-2; no reliable D call. The CDR3 contains 15 residues. CDR1 and CDR2 from the germline V gene are MDHEN and SYDVKM. The V end lost 5 bases, the J end lost 4 bases, and 14 bases lay between the germline ends. CDR3 in DNA: TGTGCCAGCAGTCCCACTGACTGGAGCACCGGGGAGCTGTTTTTT. Amino acids: CASSPTDWSTGELFF.

This clonotype was seen repeatedly, ten times or more. The gene calls are TRBV18 and TRBJ2-5; TRBD2 matches at 13 bases. CDR1 is KGHSH and CDR2 is LQKENI in the germline V gene. CDR3 length: 16 amino acids. The trim removed 3 bases at V and 5 bases at J, leaving 6 bases unmatched. The CDR3 coding sequence is TGTGCCAGCTCACCCGGGACTAGCGGGGCCGGTGAGACCCAGTACTTC. It encodes CASSPGTSGAGETQYF.

This clonotype was counted between two and nine times. The V gene is TRBV3-2, the J gene TRBJ2-1. TRBV3-2 is a documented pseudogene. This CDR3 is built from 15 residues. The CDR3 is CASSPAAQIRGEQFF. The CDR3 DNA sequence: TGTGCCAGCAGCCCAGCCGCGCAGATTCGCGGTGAGCAGTTCTTC.

This chain joins TRBV29-1 and TRBJ1-1; D perhaps matches TRBD1 (5 bases). From germline, CDR1 is SQVTM and CDR2 ANQGSEA. With 4 bases removed from V and 0 bases from J, the gap between germline ends came to 6 bases. The CDR3 has 12 residues. In DNA form, the CDR3 reads TGCAGCGTTGGCAGGGTGAACACTGAAGCTTTCTTT. Amino acids: CSVGRVNTEAFF.

CDR3 loop: CASSLKGRGSGELFF. In nucleotides, the CDR3 is TGTGCCAGCAGTTTGAAGGGGCGAGGATCCGGGGAGCTGTTTTTT. This chain joins TRBV12-3 or TRBV12-4 and TRBJ2-2; possibly TRBD1 for D (5 bases). The CDR3 sequence is 15 residues long. Trimming pared 3 bases from V and 6 bases from J, leaving 14 bases between.

This chain joins TRBV5-1 and TRBJ2-1, with D maybe TRBD2 (6 bases). Germline V gene sequence: CDR1 SGHRS, CDR2 YFSETQ. V gave up 1 base and J gave up 2 bases, with 22 bases separating them. This CDR3 contains 19 residues. This CDR3 is CASSLRGGAAPAAYNEQFF. CDR3 sequence (DNA): TGCGCCAGCAGCTTGCGGGGCGGGGCGGCCCCTGCCGCCTACAATGAGCAGTTCTTC.

This clonotype was detected only a few times. The genes are TRBV7-9 and TRBJ1-1; 11 bases are shared with TRBD1. The germline V gene encodes CDR1 SEHNR and CDR2 FQNEAQ (reference sequence). The V and J ends lost 5 bases and 3 bases, in that order; junction bases with no gene match: 2. CDR3 length equals 14 residues. The CDR3 region has the DNA TGTGCCAGCAGCGTGGGACAGGGGGACACTGAAGCTTTCTTT. Translation: CASSVGQGDTEAFF.

This clonotype was detected many times. The chain links TRBV7-6 to TRBJ2-7, with D possibly being TRBD1 (7 bases). This CDR3 comprises 15 residues. CDR1 is SGHVS and CDR2 is FNYEAQ in the germline V gene. The V end lost 2 bases, the J end lost 5 bases, and 16 bases lay between the germline ends. CDR3 region: CASSLQGDFRNEQYF. CDR3 sequence (DNA): TGTGCCAGCAGCTTACAGGGGGACTTCCGAAACGAGCAGTACTTC.

This clonotype was seen ten or more times. The chain couples TRBV19 to TRBJ2-4, with 10 bases aligning to TRBD2. The trim removed 7 bases at V and 0 bases at J, leaving 9 bases unmatched. The CDR3 sequence is 17 residues long. In germline, CDR1 is LNHDA, CDR2 SQIVND (reference sequence). DNA of the CDR3: TGTGCCAGTACCCCGACTAGCGGGTTGCTAGCCAAAAACATTCAGTACTTC. This encodes CASTPTSGLLAKNIQYF.

This clonotype has a count of ten or more. The chain combines TRBV4-1 with TRBJ1-2; D remains ambiguous. The CDR3 has 14 residues. Germline lookup yields CDR1 MGHRA and CDR2 YSYEKL. V shed 0 bases and J shed 7 bases, with 12 bases lying between them. In nucleotides, the CDR3 is TGCGCCAGCAGCCAAGATCCAGGAGGAACTGGCTACACCTTC. Translation: CASSQDPGGTGYTF.

The chain carries TRBV29-1 and TRBJ1-1; maybe TRBD1 (6 bases). Deletions cut 6 bases from V and 3 bases from J, with 11 bases between. This CDR3 spans 12 amino acids. CDR1 and CDR2 (germline): SQVTM, ANQGSEA. The CDR3 reads CSVAQGYTEAFF. The CDR3 DNA reads as TGCAGCGTCGCACAGGGTTACACTGAAGCTTTCTTT. Supplemented by reference TRBV29-1 and TRBJ1-1, the full variable domain reads SAVISQKPSRDICQRGTSLTIQCQVDSQVTMMFWYRQQPGQSLTLIATANQGSEATYESGFVIDKFPISRPNLTFSTLTVSNMSPEDSSIYLCSVAQGYTEAFFGQGTRLTVV.

This clonotype was observed a few times. This chain connects TRBV20-1 to TRBJ2-5; D remains unclear. This CDR3 region has 14 residues. V was pared by 1 base and J by 1 base, with 10 bases between. In germline, CDR1 is DFQATT, CDR2 SNEGSKA (reference sequence). CDR3 coding DNA: TGCAGTGCTAGAGCCGGATGGGGCCAAGAGACCCAGTACTTC. Residues: CSARAGWGQETQYF.

This clonotype was seen many times. The V call is TRBV7-2, the J call TRBJ1-5; TRBD1 might be the D (5 bases). The CDR3 is 14 amino acids. V was cut by 2 bases and J by 3 bases, with 8 bases left in between. Per germline, CDR1 SGHTA and CDR2 FQGNSA. CDR3 amino acids: CASSLTGPNQPQHF. CDR3 nucleotides: TGTGCCAGCAGCTTAACAGGCCCCAATCAGCCCCAGCATTTT.

In its sample, this clonotype was seen many times. The DNA for the CDR3 is TGCAGTGCTAGGTTTCCCGGGACTAGCGACTACAATGAGCAGTTCTTC. Its translation is CSARFPGTSDYNEQFF. The chain has TRBV20-1 and TRBJ2-1; 10 nucleotides agree with TRBD2. V was pared by 3 bases and J by 3 bases, with 8 bases of the junction left unmatched. The germline CDR1 and CDR2 sequences are DFQATT and SNEGSKA (reference sequence). The CDR3 contains 16 residues.

There are many counts of this clonotype. The chain combines TRBV7-9 with TRBJ1-3; D possibly corresponds to TRBD1 (5 bases). The ends were cut back, 8 bases at V and 6 bases at J, with 14 bases in the middle. CDR1 is SEHNR and CDR2 is FQNEAQ in the germline V gene (reference sequence). The CDR3 runs to 13 residues. In DNA form, the CDR3 reads TGTGCCAGCCACCCCATGGGGGTAAACACCATATATTTT. Its translation: CASHPMGVNTIYF.

Ten or more counts support this clonotype. The chain recombines TRBV19 with TRBJ2-1; 9 bases fit TRBD2. Germline V gene data show CDR1 as LNHDA and CDR2 as SQIVND (reference sequence). The CDR3 runs to 16 residues. The V gene end was trimmed by 5 bases and the J gene end by 1 base; junction bases not matched to a gene: 6. Written as DNA, the CDR3 is TGTGCCAGTAGTTCCCTCGCGGGGGGGTCCTACAATGAGCAGTTCTTC. Protein product: CASSSLAGGSYNEQFF.

A few counts support this clonotype. The chain has TRBV2 and TRBJ2-1; D gene uncertain. The germline CDR1 and CDR2 sequences are SNHLY and FYNNEI. This CDR3 region has 13 residues. V lost 8 bases, J lost 7 bases, and 15 bases lay in between. The CDR3 nucleotides read TGTGCCAGCCGCTTCGACGTGTCGAATGAGCAGTTCTTC. It translates to CASRFDVSNEQFF.

The sample holds a few counts of this clonotype. The V call is TRBV10-3, the J call TRBJ2-1, with D tentatively TRBD1 or TRBD2 (5 bases each). V shed 11 bases and J shed 3 bases, with 20 bases lying between them. Germline CDR1 is ENHRY and CDR2 is SYGVKD. This CDR3 comprises 15 residues. The CDR3 loop is CASRGSGMGYNEQFF. In DNA, the CDR3 is TGTGCCTCCCGAGGGTCAGGGATGGGCTACAATGAGCAGTTCTTC.

The CDR3 sequence is CSAEGASDEQFF. The DNA for the CDR3 is TGCAGTGCTGAAGGGGCGTCCGATGAGCAGTTCTTC. The genes are TRBV20-1 and TRBJ2-1; a possible D gene is TRBD1 (5 bases). V lost 5 bases and J lost 8, with 13 bases in between. Germline V lookup: CDR1 DFQATT, CDR2 SNEGSKA (reference sequence). The CDR3 has 12 amino acids.

As for this clonotype: This could be a read error, since a much larger clone is one nucleotide away. CDR3 in DNA: TGTGCCAGCAGCCAAGGGGCAGGGACCCTCATTCAGCCCCAGCATTTT. Amino acids: CASSQGAGTLIQPQHF. The chain links TRBV3-1 to TRBJ1-5, with a tentative D call TRBD1 (5 bases). CDR1 and CDR2 (germline): LGHDT, YNNKEL (reference sequence). With 1 base removed from V and 6 bases from J, the gap between germline ends came to 16 bases. There are 16 residues in the CDR3.